What follows describes a single T cell receptor (beta chain). Its antigen is not identified. The junction differs from germline at one of its ends, possibly a read error. The sample originates from a study of cytomegalovirus exposure and HLA in healthy donors. The germline gives CDR1 LNHDA, CDR2 SQIVND (reference sequence). This CDR3 is 16 amino acids long. PCR was performed using 60 Vbeta and 13 Jbeta primers. Sequenced by immunoSEQ multiplex PCR; TCRdb stores in-frame clones only, minus some. Recorded for this sample: 55,000 to 75,000 clones. Study conclusions and caveats: Among the CMV-associated chains, a few were confirmed in vitro as specific for CMV antigens.

This rearrangement joins TRBV19 to TRBJ2-1; 8 nucleotides align to TRBD2. The sequencing input was PBMCs. This TCR was recovered from a male donor in good health and CMV-seronegative. The CDR3 spells CASSKIAGLTYSEQFF. The DNA for the CDR3 is TGTGCCAGTAGTAAGATAGCGGGGTTGACCTACAGTGAGCAGTTCTTC.